Reported below is one T cell receptor (beta chain). At one of its ends the junction is not consistent with the germline gene, which may arise from a read error. Each CDR3 protein gets one entry after TCRdb re-called the 5' RACE reads with MiXCR. The sample shows 200,000 to 300,000 distinct CDR3 sequences, 24% of them seen only once. CDR3 length: 13 residues. Per the germline V gene, CDR1 is WSHSY and CDR2 is SAAADI. The data stem from a study of CD8 T cells in ankylosing spondylitis. The rearrangement uses TRBV10-2 and TRBJ1-6; D call uncertain. This TCR was recovered from a male donor with ankylosing spondylitis or in good health (not recorded which). Input material: blood, either unsorted or a sorted T cell fraction (not recorded which). The CDR3 protein is CASNEFIGSPLHF. CDR3 nucleotide sequence: TGCGCCAGCAATGAGTTCATTGGTTCACCCCTCCACTTT.